These 28 T cell receptor beta chains were sequenced from one sample in a study of T cells in pancreatic ductal adenocarcinoma. Repertoires were generated with immunoSEQ multiplex PCR, while TCRdb's copy carries only in-frame clones and drops some. The repertoire has roughly 17,000 clones, about 90% of them found once; the top ten carry 0.94%. Surgery without prior neoadjuvant therapy was the treatment of the selected pancreatic ductal adenocarcinoma patients. Sequenced: PBMCs. The origin of the receptors is a human donor with pancreatic ductal adenocarcinoma.

This sequence joins TRBV19 and TRBJ1-5; D gene uncertain. The V and J ends lost 1 base and 13 bases respectively, with 11 bases between them. In germline, CDR1 is LNHDA, CDR2 SQIVND (reference sequence). This CDR3 has 12 residues. CDR3 sequence: CASSIAGGSQHF. The DNA of the CDR3 is TGTGCCAGTAGTATAGCGGGCGGGTCACAGCATTTT.

This clone was detected only once. The chain combines TRBV7-7 with TRBJ2-3; no clear D. The CDR3 contains 13 residues. Trimming pared 3 bases from V and 5 bases from J, leaving 9 bases between. Germline V lookup: CDR1 SSHAT, CDR2 FNYEAQ (reference sequence). As DNA, the CDR3 is TGTGCCAGCAGCTTCCAGGTGGGAGATACGCAGTATTTT. Translated, it gives CASSFQVGDTQYF. Complete variable domain (other parts from reference TRBV7-7 and TRBJ2-3): GAGVSQSPRYKVTKRGQDVTLRCDPISSHATLYWYQQALGQGPEFLTYFNYEAQPDKSGLPSDRFSAERPEGSISTLTIQRTEQRDSAMYRCASSFQVGDTQYFGPGTRLTVL.

This clone was seen only a few times. The chain has TRBV4-3 and TRBJ1-2, with 7 bases matching TRBD1. Trimming cost V 7 bases and J 6 bases; bases outside gene matches: 11. This CDR3 is 14 amino acids long. Germline CDR1 is LGHNA and CDR2 is YSLEER. CDR3 in amino acids: CASTVQGGEHGYTF. Written as DNA, the CDR3 is TGCGCCAGCACCGTGCAGGGGGGAGAGCATGGCTACACCTTC.

V and J are TRBV6-5 and TRBJ2-7, with D perhaps TRBD2 (6 bases). Germline values: CDR1 MNHEY, CDR2 SVGAGI. The CDR3 runs to 14 residues. V was shortened by 2 bases and J by 5 bases, with 13 bases between the two germline ends. Here the CDR3 reads CASSYSGSIHEQYF. The CDR3 bases are TGTGCCAGCAGTTACAGCGGGTCGATCCACGAGCAGTACTTC.

V and J are TRBV28 and TRBJ1-1, with D hard to call. The length of the CDR3 is 13 residues. Germline values: CDR1 MDHEN, CDR2 SYDVKM. The ends were cut back, 6 bases at V and 1 base at J, with 9 bases in the middle. The CDR3 DNA reads as TGTGCCAGCAGCCCCGGGAAGAACACTGAAGCTTTCTTT. Protein sequence: CASSPGKNTEAFF. Using reference TRBV28 and TRBJ1-1 for the parts outside the CDR3, the full variable domain is DVKVTQSSRYLVKRTGEKVFLECVQDMDHENMFWYRQDPGLGLRLIYFSYDVKMKEKGDIPEGYSVSREKKERFSLILESASTNQTSMYLCASSPGKNTEAFFGQGTRLTVV.

The rearrangement uses TRBV2 and TRBJ2-2, with 8 nucleotides matching TRBD1. Looked up from germline, CDR1 is SNHLY and CDR2 is FYNNEI. This CDR3 contains 15 residues. Trimming at V came to 6 bases and at J to 2 bases, leaving 5 bases not matched to a gene. The CDR3 bases are TGTGCCAGCAGCCCCTCAGGGGGCAACACCGGGGAGCTGTTTTTT. Its translation is CASSPSGGNTGELFF.

This sequence joins TRBV7-2 and TRBJ1-2; 7 bases are a match to TRBD1. The J segment lost 4 bases and the V segment lost 5 bases, leaving 10 bases of the junction unmatched. Germline CDR1 is SGHTA and CDR2 is FQGNSA. The CDR3 consists of 15 residues. CDR3 protein: CASSPEWDRLYGYTF. The CDR3 coding sequence is TGTGCCAGCAGCCCGGAATGGGACAGACTCTATGGCTACACCTTC.

The V and J genes are TRBV29-1 and TRBJ2-7; tentative D call: TRBD1 (5 bases). The germline CDR1 and CDR2 sequences are SQVTM and ANQGSEA. Trimming pared 6 bases from V and 2 bases from J, leaving 11 bases between. The CDR3 has 12 amino acids. The CDR3 DNA reads TGCAGCGTGGGTGACAGTCCCTACGAGCAGTACTTC. Its protein is CSVGDSPYEQYF.

The genes are TRBV5-4 and TRBJ2-2; 7 bases line up with TRBD2. V gave up 2 bases and J gave up 4 bases; unmatched junction bases: 8. CDR3 length: 16 residues. Germline loops: CDR1 SGHNT, CDR2 YYREEE (reference sequence). In DNA, the CDR3 is TGTGCCAGCAGCTTAAAGCAGCGGGGAAGCACCGGGGAGCTGTTTTTT. Amino acids: CASSLKQRGSTGELFF.

Here the CDR3 DNA reads TGTGCCATCAAAGGGACTAGCGGGGGTCACAATGAGCAGTTCTTC. Protein sequence: CAIKGTSGGHNEQFF. This chain uses TRBV10-3 with TRBJ2-1; TRBD2 matches at 14 bases. Germline V gene lookup returns CDR1 ENHRY and CDR2 SYGVKD. With 7 bases clipped from V and 5 bases from J, the junction kept 4 bases outside the gene matches. The CDR3 has 15 amino acids.

CDR3: CAWSVRSSGGPQQSLDTQYF. The DNA for the CDR3 is TGTGCCTGGAGTGTACGGTCTAGCGGGGGGCCCCAACAATCTTTGGATACGCAGTATTTT. The chain recombines TRBV30 with TRBJ2-3; 11 bases align to TRBD2. The germline V gene has CDR1 GTSNPN and CDR2 SVGIG (reference sequence). The CDR3 is 20 amino acids. V shed 0 bases, J shed 6 bases, and the junction held 20 bases outside the gene matches.

The rearrangement links TRBV4-2 to TRBJ2-1, with 9 bases identical to TRBD2. CDR1 is LGHNA and CDR2 is YNFKEQ in the germline V gene. The ends lost 1 base at V and 6 bases at J; junction bases unmatched: 4. The CDR3 is 15 residues long. CDR3 DNA sequence: TGTGCCAGCAGCCAAGTGAGCGGGGGGTTCAATGAGCAGTTCTTC. Its translation: CASSQVSGGFNEQFF.

This clone has only one observation. This chain links TRBV4-3 with TRBJ2-2; a possible D gene is TRBD2 (6 bases). The germline V and J ends were trimmed by 1 base and 3 bases, with 15 bases remaining between them. Germline V gene lookup returns CDR1 LGHNA and CDR2 YSLEER. CDR3 length: 17 residues. The CDR3 coding sequence is TGCGCCAGCAGCCAAGTGCCGGGGGTAGGGGACACCGGGGAGCTGTTTTTT. Amino acids: CASSQVPGVGDTGELFF.

The chain links TRBV5-1 to TRBJ1-4; D is undetermined. The CDR3 length is 15 residues. The germline V gene has CDR1 SGHRS and CDR2 YFSETQ. V lost 2 bases to trimming and J lost 0 bases, with 8 bases between them. CDR3 amino acids: CASSLEYATNEKLFF. The CDR3 region has the DNA TGCGCCAGCAGCTTAGAGTACGCAACTAATGAAAAACTGTTTTTT.

The chain is built from TRBV7-9 and TRBJ2-7; D gene uncertain. The germline V gene encodes CDR1 SEHNR and CDR2 FQNEAQ (reference sequence). V was cut by 5 bases and J by 5 bases, with 13 bases left in between. This CDR3 has 13 residues. This chain's CDR3 is CASSLELTDEQYF. CDR3 coding DNA: TGTGCCAGCAGCCTGGAGCTGACGGACGAGCAGTACTTC. Full variable domain (outside the CDR3, taken from reference TRBV7-9 and TRBJ2-7): DTGVSQNPRHKITKRGQNVTFRCDPISEHNRLYWYRQTLGQGPEFLTYFQNEAQLEKSRLLSDRFSAERPKGSFSTLEIQRTEQGDSAMYLCASSLELTDEQYFGPGTRLTVT.

The rearrangement links TRBV27 to TRBJ2-5; 9 bases are a match to TRBD1. The CDR3 covers 12 residues. Per germline, CDR1 MNHEY and CDR2 SMNVEV (reference sequence). V gave up 8 bases and J gave up 3 bases; unmatched junction bases: 1. CDR3 region: CASRDREETQYF. The CDR3 coding sequence is TGTGCCAGCCGGGACAGGGAAGAGACCCAGTACTTC.

The chain links TRBV6-1 to TRBJ2-1, with TRBD2 matching 10 bases. Trimming at V came to 6 bases and at J to 7 bases, leaving 6 bases not matched to a gene. Germline V CDR1 and CDR2: MNHNS, SASEGT. This CDR3 region has 14 residues. CDR3 amino acids: CASRSSGGANEQFF. The CDR3 DNA sequence: TGTGCCAGCAGGTCGAGCGGGGGGGCGAATGAGCAGTTCTTC.

The chain is built from TRBV4-3 and TRBJ2-2, with D unclear. CDR3 length: 14 residues. Between the trimmed V and J ends, which lost 1 base and 1 base, there was a span of 4 bases. CDR1 is LGHNA, CDR2 YSLEER, per germline. The CDR3 sequence: CASSQGQNTGELFF. CDR3 nucleotide sequence: TGCGCCAGCAGCCAAGGACAGAACACCGGGGAGCTGTTTTTT.

This sequence joins TRBV7-2 and TRBJ1-1, with D uncertain. CDR1 and CDR2 (germline): SGHTA, FQGNSA. Trimming pared 6 bases from V and 0 bases from J, leaving 8 bases between. This CDR3 is 13 amino acids long. The CDR3 nucleotides read TGTGCCAGCAGTCTAGCCCTGAACACTGAAGCTTTCTTT. This codes for CASSLALNTEAFF. The variable domain in full, completed from reference TRBV7-2 and TRBJ1-1, reads GAGVSQSPSNKVTEKGKDVELRCDPISGHTALYWYRQSLGQGLEFLIYFQGNSAPDKSGLPSDRFSAERTGGSVSTLTIQRTQQEDSAVYLCASSLALNTEAFFGQGTRLTVV.

The chain has TRBV7-2 and TRBJ2-7, with D perhaps matching TRBD2 (5 bases). The CDR3 has 14 residues. Trimming stripped 0 bases from V and 2 bases from J, with 8 bases between. In germline, CDR1 is SGHTA, CDR2 FQGNSA. The CDR3 is CASSLARAPYEQYF. The CDR3 bases are TGTGCCAGCAGCTTAGCGCGGGCTCCCTACGAGCAGTACTTC.

J is TRBJ2-1 and V is TRBV7-2, with TRBD2 as a possible D gene (6 bases). The germline CDR1 and CDR2 sequences are SGHTA and FQGNSA. This CDR3 comprises 12 residues. The V gene lost 5 bases and the J gene lost 8 bases, with 10 bases spanning the gap. CDR3 sequence reads: CASSRSSDEQFF. The CDR3 coding sequence is TGTGCCAGCAGCCGTTCTAGCGATGAGCAGTTCTTC.

The J gene is TRBJ2-7, the V gene TRBV11-2; TRBD1 matches at 8 bases. Germline V gene data show CDR1 as SGHAT and CDR2 as FQNNGV. The trim removed 6 bases at V and 3 bases at J, leaving 7 bases unmatched. The CDR3 length is 14 residues. The CDR3 spells CASRPNRGIYEQYF. The CDR3, as DNA: TGTGCCAGCAGACCGAACAGGGGGATCTACGAGCAGTACTTC.

V usage is TRBV5-1 and J usage is TRBJ2-2; 9 nucleotides match TRBD1. The junction had 5 bases not matched to a gene; V was cut back by 0 bases and J by 5 bases. The CDR3 extends over 16 amino acids. Germline V gives CDR1 SGHRS, CDR2 YFSETQ. The CDR3 is CASSLGDRGYTGELFF. For the CDR3, the DNA is TGCGCCAGCAGCTTGGGAGACAGGGGGTATACCGGGGAGCTGTTTTTT. The complete variable domain, with remaining parts taken from reference TRBV5-1 and TRBJ2-2, reads KAGVTQTPRYLIKTRGQQVTLSCSPISGHRSVSWYQQTPGQGLQFLFEYFSETQRNKGNFPGRFSGRQFSNSRSEMNVSTLELGDSALYLCASSLGDRGYTGELFFGEGSRLTVL.

This clone appeared a few times. This chain connects TRBV2 to TRBJ1-6; TRBD1 aligns across 7 bases. The CDR3 runs to 15 residues. V shed 0 bases, J shed 10 bases, and the junction held 6 bases outside the gene matches. The V gene's germline CDR1 is SNHLY and CDR2 FYNNEI. The CDR3 loop reads CASSEARQGGSPLHF. The CDR3 region has the DNA TGTGCCAGCAGTGAAGCGCGACAGGGAGGATCACCCCTCCACTTT.

The chain recombines TRBV28 with TRBJ2-1; possible D gene TRBD2, 5 bases. This CDR3 has 13 residues. V lost 3 bases to trimming and J lost 12 bases, with 15 bases between them. The germline CDR1 and CDR2 sequences are MDHEN and SYDVKM. CDR3 sequence reads: CASSFDYVGRQFF. The DNA of the CDR3 is TGTGCCAGCAGTTTTGATTATGTGGGGAGGCAGTTCTTC.

A single count supports this clone. The chain employs TRBV27 and TRBJ2-1; 7 nucleotides match TRBD1. The germline gives CDR1 MNHEY, CDR2 SMNVEV (reference sequence). With 5 bases clipped from V and 0 bases from J, the junction kept 7 bases outside the gene matches. The CDR3 length is 16 residues. Written as DNA, the CDR3 is TGTGCCAGCAGTCAATTACAGGGGTCCTCCTACAATGAGCAGTTCTTC. Amino acids: CASSQLQGSSYNEQFF.

This clone was detected only once. The V gene is TRBV2, the J gene TRBJ1-1; D call uncertain. The CDR3 sequence is 14 residues long. With 7 bases removed from V and 10 bases from J, the gap between germline ends came to 22 bases. CDR1 is SNHLY, CDR2 FYNNEI, per germline. The CDR3 nucleotides read TGTGCCAGCACCCGTCCGGGTATCCTTTCTGCAGCTTTCTTT. It yields the protein CASTRPGILSAAFF. Based on the CDR3 plus reference TRBV2 and TRBJ1-1, the full variable domain is EPEVTQTPSHQVTQMGQEVILRCVPISNHLYFYWYRQILGQKVEFLVSFYNNEISEKSEIFDDQFSVERPDGSNFTLKIRSTKLEDSAMYFCASTRPGILSAAFFGQGTRLTVV.

The V call is TRBV19, the J call TRBJ2-7; TRBD2 might be the D (5 bases). This CDR3 comprises 12 residues. Per the germline V gene, CDR1 is LNHDA and CDR2 is SQIVND (reference sequence). Trimming removed 3 bases from V and 2 bases from J, with 5 bases in between. The CDR3 bases are TGTGCCAGTAGTATCGGGGCCTACGAGCAGTACTTC. Translation gives CASSIGAYEQYF.